This T cell receptor beta chain was recorded in a study of control samples from healthy donors and cancer patients (TCRdb year 2020). A remark on this clone: Its antigen target is currently unknown. No quality values exist for individual bases; no much larger clone is one base distant.

Receptor libraries were prepared by the immunoSEQ multiplex PCR assay. In its TCRdb copy, this immuneACCESS table keeps in-frame sequences only and misses some clones. Where compared with another copy, unresolved V genes explain less than half of these, and the others have no known cause. A total of 100,000 to 150,000 clones appear in this sample, 89% of them only once. The ten largest clones represent 30% to 40% of the sample. Sequences were obtained from blood. This TCR was recovered from a man between 50 and 59 years old in good health.

Read as DNA, the sequence is TGTGCCACCAGTGATTTGCATGATAACTATGGCTACACCTTC. It translates to CATSDLHDNYGYTF. The sequence links TRBV24-1 to TRBJ1-2, with the D gene too uncertain to name. V is cut by 0 bases and J by 1 base, and the space between the germline ends is 5 bases. Looking up the germline V gene yields CDR1 KGHDR and CDR2 SFDVKD. The CDR3 has 14 amino acids, counting the end cysteine and phenylalanine. Left in the record is the CDR3 DNA by itself, 42 bases read in frame from the first base.